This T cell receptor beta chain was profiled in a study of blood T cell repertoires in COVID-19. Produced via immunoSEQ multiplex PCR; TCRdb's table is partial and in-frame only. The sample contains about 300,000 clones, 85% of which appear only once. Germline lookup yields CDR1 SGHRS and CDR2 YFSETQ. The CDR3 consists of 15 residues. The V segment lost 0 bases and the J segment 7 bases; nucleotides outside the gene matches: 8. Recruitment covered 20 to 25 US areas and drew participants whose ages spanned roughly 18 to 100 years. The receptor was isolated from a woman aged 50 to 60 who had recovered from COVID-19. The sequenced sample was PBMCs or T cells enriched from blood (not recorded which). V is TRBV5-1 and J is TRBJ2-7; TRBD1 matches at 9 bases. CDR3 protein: CASSLEGTGLREQYF. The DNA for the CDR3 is TGCGCCAGCAGCTTGGAAGGGACAGGGTTAAGGGAGCAGTACTTC.